A single T cell receptor beta chain is shown here with its context. Its recognized antigen is unknown. No qualities accompany the bases; no much larger clone lies one base away. This sample was included in a study of blood T cell repertoires in COVID-19 (TCRdb year 2020). With respect to the entire study: Collaborator samples came from the United States, Italy and Spain and covered acute and convalescent phases of COVID-19. The material from the prospective study consisted of cDNA or gDNA derived from T cells, B-cell-depleted T cells, or PBMCs. The dataset comprised deeply sampled blood TCRbeta repertoires from subjects exposed to, actively infected with, or recovered from COVID-19. The repertoires were made available in a free public database intended to serve as a resource for research on the immune response to SARS-CoV-2. Samples were obtained from the ongoing ImmuneRACE study (first 160 participants) and from 1,254 subjects provided by 6 global collaborators. A de-identified subject ID, COVID-19 status, age in years and sex were almost always included in the sample metadata. HLA class I and class II types, where available, came from metadata supplied by the sample provider rather than from assay-based typing.

TCRbeta CDR3 regions were amplified from genomic DNA by means of the immunoSEQ Assay, a bias-controlled multiplex PCR. Processing in the source paper ran as follows. Within the assay, amplification of reference gene primers was used to estimate how many nucleated cells each sample contained. To quantify the absolute abundance of each unique TCRbeta CDR3 rearrangement, sequence reads were collapsed and filtered. For each sample, productive Simpson clonality was calculated by taking the square root of Simpson's diversity index across productive rearrangements. As stored in TCRdb, this immuneACCESS dataset retains in-frame rearrangements with V and J assigned. A fraction of the clones does not appear; measured against another copy, unresolved V genes explain less than half of the discrepancy, and the remainder lacks a known reason. From that table come the V and J calls and clone size; the DNA was used to work out D and trimming. The sample table shows 90,000 to 150,000 clones, and approximately 90% are seen once. The ten largest make up approximately 19% of the sample.

The junction shows trimming of 2 bases on V and 0 bases on J, plus 8 bases between the germline ends. The CDR3, cysteine through phenylalanine, is 14 amino acids long. Only the CDR3 DNA stays, 42 bases, in frame from base 1. Looking up the germline V gene yields CDR1 MNHEY and CDR2 SVGEGT. Results and caveats for the whole study, not just this receptor: Clinical and demographic metadata were provided uncurated, with the amount varying by source and participant.

Collaborating institutions collected whole blood in K2EDTA tubes following their own protocols. For TCRbeta analysis, collaborators shipped samples in one of three forms: frozen whole blood, isolated PBMCs, or DNA extracted from either of those sample types. The specimen sequenced was peripheral blood. The sequence was obtained from a human donor with acute or convalescent COVID-19. The donor label of this sample is uncertain. The sequence joins TRBV6-2 or TRBV6-3 to TRBJ2-7; no D gene is confidently identified. The CDR3 here reads CASSYVASSYEQYF. The nucleotides are TGTGCCAGCAGTTACGTGGCTAGCTCCTACGAGCAGTACTTC.